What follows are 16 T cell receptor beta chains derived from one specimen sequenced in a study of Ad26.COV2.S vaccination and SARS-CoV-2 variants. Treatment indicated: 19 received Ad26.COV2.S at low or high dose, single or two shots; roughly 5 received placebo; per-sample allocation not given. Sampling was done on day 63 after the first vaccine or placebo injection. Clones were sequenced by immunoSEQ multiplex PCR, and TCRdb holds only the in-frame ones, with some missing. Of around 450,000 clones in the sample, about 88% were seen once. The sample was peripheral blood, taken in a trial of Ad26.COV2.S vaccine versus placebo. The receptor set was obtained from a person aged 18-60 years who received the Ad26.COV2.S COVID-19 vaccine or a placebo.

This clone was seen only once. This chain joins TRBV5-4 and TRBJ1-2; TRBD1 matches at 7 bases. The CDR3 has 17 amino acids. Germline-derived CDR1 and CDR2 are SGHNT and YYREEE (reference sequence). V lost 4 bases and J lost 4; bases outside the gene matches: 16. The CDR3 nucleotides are TGTGCCAGCAGCACGGCAAGACCACAGGGGTCAGGCTATGGCTACACCTTC. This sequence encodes CASSTARPQGSGYGYTF.

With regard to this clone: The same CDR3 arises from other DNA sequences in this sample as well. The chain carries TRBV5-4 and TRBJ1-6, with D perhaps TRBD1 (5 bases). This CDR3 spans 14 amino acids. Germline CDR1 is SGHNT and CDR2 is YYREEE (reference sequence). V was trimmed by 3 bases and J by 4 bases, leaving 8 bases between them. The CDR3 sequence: CASSSTGYNSPLHF. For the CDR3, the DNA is TGTGCCAGCAGCTCAACAGGATATAATTCACCCCTCCACTTT.

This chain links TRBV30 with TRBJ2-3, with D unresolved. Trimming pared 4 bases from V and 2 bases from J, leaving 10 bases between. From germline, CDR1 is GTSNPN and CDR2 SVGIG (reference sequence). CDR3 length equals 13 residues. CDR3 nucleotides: TGTGCCTGGATTAGGCCGTTCACAGATACGCAGTATTTT. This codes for CAWIRPFTDTQYF.

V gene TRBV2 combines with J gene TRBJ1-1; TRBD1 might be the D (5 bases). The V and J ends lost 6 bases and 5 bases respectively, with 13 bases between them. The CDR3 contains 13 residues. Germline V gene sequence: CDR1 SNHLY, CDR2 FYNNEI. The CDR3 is CASRIDSWTEAFF. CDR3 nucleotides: TGTGCCAGCAGGATTGACAGTTGGACTGAAGCTTTCTTT.

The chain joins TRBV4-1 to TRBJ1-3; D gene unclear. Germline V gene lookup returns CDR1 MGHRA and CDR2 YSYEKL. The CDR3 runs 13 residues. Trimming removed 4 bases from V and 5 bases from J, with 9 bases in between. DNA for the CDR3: TGCGCCAGCAGCCGTGAGAGCCGAAACACCATATATTTT. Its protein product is CASSRESRNTIYF.

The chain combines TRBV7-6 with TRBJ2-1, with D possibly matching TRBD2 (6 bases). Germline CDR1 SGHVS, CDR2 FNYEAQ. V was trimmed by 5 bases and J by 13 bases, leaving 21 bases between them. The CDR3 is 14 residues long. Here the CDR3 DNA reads TGTGCCAGCAGCCCAAGGTACGGGCGGGGCCTACAGTTCTTC. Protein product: CASSPRYGRGLQFF. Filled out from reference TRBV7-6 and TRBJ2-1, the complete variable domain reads GAGVSQSPRYKVTKRGQDVALRCDPISGHVSLYWYRQALGQGPEFLTYFNYEAQQDKSGLPNDRFSAERPEGSISTLTIQRTEQRDSAMYRCASSPRYGRGLQFFGPGTRLTVL.

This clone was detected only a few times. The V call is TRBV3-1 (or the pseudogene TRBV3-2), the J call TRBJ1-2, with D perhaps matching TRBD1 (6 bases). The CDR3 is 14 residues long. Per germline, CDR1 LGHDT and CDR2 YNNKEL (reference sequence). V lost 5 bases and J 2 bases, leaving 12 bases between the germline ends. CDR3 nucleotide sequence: TGTGCCAGCAGCTACCGGGACACGAACTATGGCTACACCTTC. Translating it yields CASSYRDTNYGYTF.

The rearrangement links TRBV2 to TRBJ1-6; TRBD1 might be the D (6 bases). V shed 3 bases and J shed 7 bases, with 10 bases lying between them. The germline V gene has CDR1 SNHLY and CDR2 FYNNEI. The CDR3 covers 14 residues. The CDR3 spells CASSEGARNSPLHF. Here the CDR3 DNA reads TGTGCCAGCAGTGAGGGGGCTCGGAATTCACCCCTCCACTTT.

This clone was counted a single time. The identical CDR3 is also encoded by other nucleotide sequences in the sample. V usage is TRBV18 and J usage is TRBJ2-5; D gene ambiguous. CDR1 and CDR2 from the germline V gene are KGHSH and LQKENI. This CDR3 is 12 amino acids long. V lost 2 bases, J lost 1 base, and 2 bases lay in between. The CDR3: CASSPSQETQYF. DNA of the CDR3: TGTGCCAGCTCACCATCCCAAGAGACCCAGTACTTC.

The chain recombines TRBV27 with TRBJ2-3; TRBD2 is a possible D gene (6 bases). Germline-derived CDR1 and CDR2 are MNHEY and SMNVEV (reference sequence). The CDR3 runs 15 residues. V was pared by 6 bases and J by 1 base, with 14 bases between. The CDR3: CASSPVSGGTDTQYF. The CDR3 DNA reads TGTGCCAGCAGCCCCGTATCGGGGGGCACAGATACGCAGTATTTT.

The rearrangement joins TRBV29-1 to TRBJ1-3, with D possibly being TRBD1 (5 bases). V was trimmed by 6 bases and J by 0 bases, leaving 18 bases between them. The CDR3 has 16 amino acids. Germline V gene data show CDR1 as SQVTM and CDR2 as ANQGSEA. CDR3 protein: CSVTGGRKGSGNTIYF. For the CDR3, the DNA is TGCAGCGTGACCGGGGGTCGTAAGGGCTCTGGAAACACCATATATTTT. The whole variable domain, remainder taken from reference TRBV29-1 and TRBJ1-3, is SAVISQKPSRDICQRGTSLTIQCQVDSQVTMMFWYRQQPGQSLTLIATANQGSEATYESGFVIDKFPISRPNLTFSTLTVSNMSPEDSSIYLCSVTGGRKGSGNTIYFGEGSWLTVV.

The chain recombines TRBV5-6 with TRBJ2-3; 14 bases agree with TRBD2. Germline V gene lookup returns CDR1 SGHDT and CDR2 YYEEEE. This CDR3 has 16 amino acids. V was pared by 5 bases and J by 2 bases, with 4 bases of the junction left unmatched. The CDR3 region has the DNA TGTGCCAGCAGTCGACTAGCGGGAGGGTTCACAGATACGCAGTATTTT. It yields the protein CASSRLAGGFTDTQYF.

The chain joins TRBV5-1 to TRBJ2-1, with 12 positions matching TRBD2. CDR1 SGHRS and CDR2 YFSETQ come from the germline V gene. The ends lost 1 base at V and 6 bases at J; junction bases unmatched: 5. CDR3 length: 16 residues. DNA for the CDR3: TGCGCCAGCAGCTTGCCCCAGACTAGCGGGAGCAATGAGCAGTTCTTC. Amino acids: CASSLPQTSGSNEQFF.

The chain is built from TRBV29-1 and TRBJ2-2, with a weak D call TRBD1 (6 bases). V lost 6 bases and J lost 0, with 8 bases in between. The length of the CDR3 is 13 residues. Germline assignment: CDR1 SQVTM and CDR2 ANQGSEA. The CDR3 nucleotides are TGCAGCGTGGGACATACGAACACCGGGGAGCTGTTTTTT. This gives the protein CSVGHTNTGELFF.

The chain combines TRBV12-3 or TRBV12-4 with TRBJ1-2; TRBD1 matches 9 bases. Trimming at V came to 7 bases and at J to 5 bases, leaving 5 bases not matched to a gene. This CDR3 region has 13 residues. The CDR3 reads CASTRGTGYGYTF. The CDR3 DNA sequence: TGTGCCAGCACCAGAGGGACAGGGTATGGCTACACCTTC.

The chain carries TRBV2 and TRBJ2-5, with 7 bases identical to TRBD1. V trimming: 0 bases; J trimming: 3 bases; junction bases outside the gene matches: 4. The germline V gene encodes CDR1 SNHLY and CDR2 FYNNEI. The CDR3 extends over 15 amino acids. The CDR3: CASSEAPDREETQYF. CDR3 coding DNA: TGTGCCAGCAGTGAAGCTCCCGACAGGGAAGAGACCCAGTACTTC.